This TCR beta chain emerged from a study of tumor-infiltrating lymphocytes in localized non-small cell lung cancer. Study summary: The cohort mixed smokers and never-smokers, several histologies, and some post-neoadjuvant-chemotherapy samples.

Using immunoSEQ multiplex PCR, the repertoire was profiled, and TCRdb retains in-frame clones only, with some absent. The data contain more than 9,500 clones, around 79% of them singletons. Remarks on this clone: Antigen: not known. Distinct nucleotide sequences in the sample also encode this CDR3.

Study-level points and caveats: Different pieces of the same tissue went to different assays, confounding technical variation with intratumor heterogeneity. No T-cell fraction difference was seen between IM1 and IM2 tumors.

The CDR3 totals 14 residues. The V gene lost 0 bases and the J gene lost 1 base, with 4 bases spanning the gap. Germline values: CDR1 SGHNT, CDR2 YYREEE (reference sequence). The origin of this receptor is a human donor with non-small cell lung cancer. The sample taken for sequencing was lung tumor tissue. V is TRBV5-4 and J is TRBJ1-4; D is unclear. In nucleotides, the CDR3 is TGTGCCAGCAGCTTGGACAGAACTAATGAAAAACTGTTTTTT. It is translated as CASSLDRTNEKLFF.